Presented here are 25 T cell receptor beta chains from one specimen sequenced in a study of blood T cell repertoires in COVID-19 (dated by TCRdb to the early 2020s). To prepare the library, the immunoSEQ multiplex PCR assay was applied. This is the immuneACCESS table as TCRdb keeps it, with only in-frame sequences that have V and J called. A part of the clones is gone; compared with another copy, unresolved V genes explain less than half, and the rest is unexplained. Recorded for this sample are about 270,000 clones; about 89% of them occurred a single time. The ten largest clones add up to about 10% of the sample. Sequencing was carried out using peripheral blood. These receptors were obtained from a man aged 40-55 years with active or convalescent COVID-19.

This chain's CDR3 is CASSVGQGAEAFF. The CDR3 bases are TGTGCCAGCAGCGTGGGGCAAGGGGCTGAAGCTTTCTTT. The chain uses TRBV9 and TRBJ1-1; D perhaps matches TRBD1 (5 bases). Trimming left V 2 bases short and J 6 bases short, with 11 bases between. Per the germline V gene, CDR1 is SGDLS and CDR2 is YYNGEE. CDR3 length: 13 residues.

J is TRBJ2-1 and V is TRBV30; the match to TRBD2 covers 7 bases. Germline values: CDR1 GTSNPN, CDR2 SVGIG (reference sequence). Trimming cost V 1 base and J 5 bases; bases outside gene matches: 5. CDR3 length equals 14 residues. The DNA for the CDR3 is TGTGCCTGGAGTGGCGGGAGTGAAAACAATGAGCAGTTCTTC. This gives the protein CAWSGGSENNEQFF. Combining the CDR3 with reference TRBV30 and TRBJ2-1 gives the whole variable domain SQTIHQWPATLVQPVGSPLSLECTVEGTSNPNLYWYRQAAGRGLQLLFYSVGIGQISSEVPQNLSASRPQDRQFILSSKKLLLSDSGFYLCAWSGGSENNEQFFGPGTRLTVL.

CDR3 DNA sequence: TGTGCCAGCAGCCCCAGACAGACCTACAATGAGCAGTTCTTC. Protein sequence: CASSPRQTYNEQFF. The rearrangement uses TRBV11-2 and TRBJ2-1; perhaps TRBD1 as D (5 bases). The V end lost 5 bases, the J end lost 2 bases, and 10 bases lay between the germline ends. Germline V lookup: CDR1 SGHAT, CDR2 FQNNGV. CDR3 length: 14 residues.

CDR3 in amino acids: CASSSREGRETQYF. The CDR3 nucleotides are TGTGCCAGCAGCTCCCGGGAGGGTCGAGAGACCCAGTACTTC. V gene TRBV3-1 (or the pseudogene TRBV3-2) combines with J gene TRBJ2-5; TRBD2 agrees at 8 bases. Germline loops: CDR1 LGHDT, CDR2 YNNKEL (reference sequence). V trimming: 5 bases; J trimming: 4 bases; junction bases outside the gene matches: 6. This CDR3 has 14 amino acids.

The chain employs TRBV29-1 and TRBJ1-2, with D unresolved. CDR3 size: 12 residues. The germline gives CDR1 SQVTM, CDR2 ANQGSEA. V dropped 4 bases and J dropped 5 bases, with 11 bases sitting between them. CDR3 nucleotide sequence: TGCAGCGTTGCCGCCCCCGGTTATGGCTACACCTTC. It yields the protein CSVAAPGYGYTF. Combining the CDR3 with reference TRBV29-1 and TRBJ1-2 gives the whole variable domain SAVISQKPSRDICQRGTSLTIQCQVDSQVTMMFWYRQQPGQSLTLIATANQGSEATYESGFVIDKFPISRPNLTFSTLTVSNMSPEDSSIYLCSVAAPGYGYTFGSGTRLTVV.

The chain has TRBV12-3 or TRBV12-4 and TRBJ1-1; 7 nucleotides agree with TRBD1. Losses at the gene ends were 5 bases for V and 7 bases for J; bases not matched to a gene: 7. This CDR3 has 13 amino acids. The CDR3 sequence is CASSPPGQHEAFF. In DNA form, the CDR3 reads TGTGCCAGCAGTCCTCCGGGACAGCATGAAGCTTTCTTT.

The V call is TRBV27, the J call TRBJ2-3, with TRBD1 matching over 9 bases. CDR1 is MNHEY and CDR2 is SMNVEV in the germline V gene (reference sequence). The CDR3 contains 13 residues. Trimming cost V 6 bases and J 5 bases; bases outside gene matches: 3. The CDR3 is CASRGTGIDTQYF. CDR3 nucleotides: TGTGCCAGCAGGGGGACAGGGATAGATACGCAGTATTTT.

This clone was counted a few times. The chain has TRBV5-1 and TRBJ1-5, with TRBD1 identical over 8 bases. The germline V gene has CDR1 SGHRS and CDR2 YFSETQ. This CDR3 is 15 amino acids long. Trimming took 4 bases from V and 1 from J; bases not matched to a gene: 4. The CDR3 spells CASSPRTGSNQPQHF. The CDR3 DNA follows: TGCGCCAGCAGCCCGAGGACAGGGAGCAATCAGCCCCAGCATTTT.

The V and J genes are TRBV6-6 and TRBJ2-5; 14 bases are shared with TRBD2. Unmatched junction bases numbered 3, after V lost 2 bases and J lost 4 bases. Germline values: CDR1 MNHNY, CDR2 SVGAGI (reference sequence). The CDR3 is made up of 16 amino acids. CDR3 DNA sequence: TGTGCCAGCAGTTACGGGACTAGCGGGGGTGGAGAGACCCAGTACTTC. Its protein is CASSYGTSGGGETQYF.

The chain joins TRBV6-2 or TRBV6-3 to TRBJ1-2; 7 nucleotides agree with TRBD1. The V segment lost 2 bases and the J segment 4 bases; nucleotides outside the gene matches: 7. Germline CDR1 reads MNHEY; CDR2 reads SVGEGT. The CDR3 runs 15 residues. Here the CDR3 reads CASSYPPRTGYGYTF. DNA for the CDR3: TGTGCCAGCAGTTACCCTCCTAGGACAGGCTATGGCTACACCTTC.

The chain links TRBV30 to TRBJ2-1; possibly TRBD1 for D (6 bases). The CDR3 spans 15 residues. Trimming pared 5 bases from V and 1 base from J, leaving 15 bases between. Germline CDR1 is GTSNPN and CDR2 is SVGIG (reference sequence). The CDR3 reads CAWGVGQGSYNEQFF. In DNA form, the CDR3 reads TGTGCCTGGGGCGTCGGGCAGGGGTCCTACAATGAGCAGTTCTTC.

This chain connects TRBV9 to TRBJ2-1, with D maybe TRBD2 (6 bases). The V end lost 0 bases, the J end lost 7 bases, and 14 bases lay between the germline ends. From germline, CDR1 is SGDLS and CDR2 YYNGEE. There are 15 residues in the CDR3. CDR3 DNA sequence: TGTGCCAGCAGCGTAGAGCCCGGGGGTGGGAATGAGCAGTTCTTC. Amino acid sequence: CASSVEPGGGNEQFF.

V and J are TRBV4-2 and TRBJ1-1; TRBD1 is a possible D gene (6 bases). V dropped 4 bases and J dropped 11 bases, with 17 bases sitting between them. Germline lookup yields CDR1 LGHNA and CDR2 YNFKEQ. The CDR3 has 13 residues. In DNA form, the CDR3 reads TGTGCCAGCAGCCCCTCGGGGGGGGGCCGGGCTTTCTTT. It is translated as CASSPSGGGRAFF.

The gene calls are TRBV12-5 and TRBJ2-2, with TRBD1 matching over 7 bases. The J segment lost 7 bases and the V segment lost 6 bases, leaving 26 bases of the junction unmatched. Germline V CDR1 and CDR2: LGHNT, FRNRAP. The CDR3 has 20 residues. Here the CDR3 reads CASGLSTPPVDRSTHGELFF. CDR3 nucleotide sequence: TGTGCTAGTGGACTTTCCACCCCCCCCGTGGACAGGTCAACACACGGGGAGCTGTTTTTT.

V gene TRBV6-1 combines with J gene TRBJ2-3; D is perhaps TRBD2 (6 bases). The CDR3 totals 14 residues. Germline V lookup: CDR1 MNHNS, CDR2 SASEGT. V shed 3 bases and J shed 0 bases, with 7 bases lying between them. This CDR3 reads CASSDGGSTDTQYF. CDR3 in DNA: TGTGCCAGCAGTGATGGGGGGAGCACAGATACGCAGTATTTT.

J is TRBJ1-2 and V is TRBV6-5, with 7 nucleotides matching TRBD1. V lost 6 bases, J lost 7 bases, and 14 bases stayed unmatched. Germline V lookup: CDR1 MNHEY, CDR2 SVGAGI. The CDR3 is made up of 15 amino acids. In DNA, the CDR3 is TGTGCCAGCAGGCGGGTAGACAGGGAACAACCTGGCTACACCTTC. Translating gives CASRRVDREQPGYTF.

The chain's CDR3 is CASSPPGGPEAFF. DNA for the CDR3: TGTGCCAGCAGCCCCCCGGGGGGACCTGAAGCTTTCTTT. The rearrangement uses TRBV9 and TRBJ1-1; tentatively, D is TRBD1 (5 bases). The CDR3 has 13 amino acids. Germline V gives CDR1 SGDLS, CDR2 YYNGEE. V was cut by 4 bases and J by 6 bases, with 13 bases left in between.

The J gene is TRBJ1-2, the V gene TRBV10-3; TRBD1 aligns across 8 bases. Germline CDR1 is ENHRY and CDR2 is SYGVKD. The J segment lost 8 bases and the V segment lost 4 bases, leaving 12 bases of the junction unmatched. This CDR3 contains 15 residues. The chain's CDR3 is CAISALTGDLKGYTF. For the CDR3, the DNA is TGTGCCATCAGTGCTTTGACAGGGGATCTAAAGGGCTACACCTTC.

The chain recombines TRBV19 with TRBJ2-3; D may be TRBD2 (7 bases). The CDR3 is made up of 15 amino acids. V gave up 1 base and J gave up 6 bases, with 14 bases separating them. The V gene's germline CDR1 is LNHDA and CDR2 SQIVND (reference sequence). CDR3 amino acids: CASSIAVQGGDTQYF. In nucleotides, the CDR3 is TGTGCCAGTAGTATAGCGGTACAGGGAGGGGATACGCAGTATTTT.

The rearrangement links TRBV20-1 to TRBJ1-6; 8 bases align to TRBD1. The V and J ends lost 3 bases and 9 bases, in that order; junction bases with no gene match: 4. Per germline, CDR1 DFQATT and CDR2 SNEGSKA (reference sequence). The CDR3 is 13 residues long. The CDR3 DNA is TGCAGTGCTAGTCAGGGGGCGTCTTCACCCCTCCACTTT. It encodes CSASQGASSPLHF.

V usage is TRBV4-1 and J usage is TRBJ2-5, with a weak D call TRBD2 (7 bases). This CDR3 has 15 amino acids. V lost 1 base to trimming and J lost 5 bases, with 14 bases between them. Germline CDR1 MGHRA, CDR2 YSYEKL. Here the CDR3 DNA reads TGCGCCAGCAGCCAAGGGGGGGGCCGGTGGGAGACCCAGTACTTC. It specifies CASSQGGGRWETQYF.

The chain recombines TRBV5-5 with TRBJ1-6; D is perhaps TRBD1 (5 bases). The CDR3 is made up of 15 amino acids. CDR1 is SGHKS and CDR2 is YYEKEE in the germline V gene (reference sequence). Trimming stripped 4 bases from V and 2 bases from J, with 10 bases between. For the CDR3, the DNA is TGTGCCAGCAGCGGCGGGGCAGCCTATAATTCACCCCTCCACTTT. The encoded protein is CASSGGAAYNSPLHF.

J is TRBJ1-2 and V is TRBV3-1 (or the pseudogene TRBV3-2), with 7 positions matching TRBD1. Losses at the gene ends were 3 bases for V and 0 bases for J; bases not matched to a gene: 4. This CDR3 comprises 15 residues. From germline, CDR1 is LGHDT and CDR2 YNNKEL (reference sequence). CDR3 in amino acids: CASSQGTATNYGYTF. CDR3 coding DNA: TGTGCCAGCAGCCAGGGGACAGCCACTAACTATGGCTACACCTTC.

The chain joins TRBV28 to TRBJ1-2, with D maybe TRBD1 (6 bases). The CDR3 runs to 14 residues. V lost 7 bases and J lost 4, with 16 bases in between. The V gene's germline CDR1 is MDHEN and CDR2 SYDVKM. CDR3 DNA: TGTGCCAGCACCCCCTGGGGGCCCTCCTATGGCTACACCTTC. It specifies CASTPWGPSYGYTF.

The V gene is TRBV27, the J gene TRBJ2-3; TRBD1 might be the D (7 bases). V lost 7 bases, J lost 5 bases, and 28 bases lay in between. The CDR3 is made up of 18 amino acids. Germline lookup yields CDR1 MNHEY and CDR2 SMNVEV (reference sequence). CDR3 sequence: CASKFTGQSSPRGDTQYF. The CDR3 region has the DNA TGTGCCAGCAAATTTACGGGACAGTCATCTCCGCGGGGAGATACGCAGTATTTT.